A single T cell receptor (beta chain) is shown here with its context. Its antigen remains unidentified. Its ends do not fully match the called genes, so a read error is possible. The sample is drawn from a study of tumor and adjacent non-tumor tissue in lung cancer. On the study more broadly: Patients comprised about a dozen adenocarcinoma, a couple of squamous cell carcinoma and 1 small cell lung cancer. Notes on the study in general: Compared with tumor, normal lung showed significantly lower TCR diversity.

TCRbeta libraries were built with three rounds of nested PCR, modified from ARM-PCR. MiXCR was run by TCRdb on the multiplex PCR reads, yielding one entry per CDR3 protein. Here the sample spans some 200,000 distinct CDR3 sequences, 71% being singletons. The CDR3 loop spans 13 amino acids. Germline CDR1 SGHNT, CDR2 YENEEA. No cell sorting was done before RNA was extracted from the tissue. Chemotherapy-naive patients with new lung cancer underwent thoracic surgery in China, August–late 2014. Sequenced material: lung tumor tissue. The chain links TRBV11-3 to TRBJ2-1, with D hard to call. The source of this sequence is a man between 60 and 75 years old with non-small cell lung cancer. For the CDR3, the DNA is TGTACCAGCAGCTTAACACGGTATAATGAGCAGTTCTTC. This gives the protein CTSSLTRYNEQFF. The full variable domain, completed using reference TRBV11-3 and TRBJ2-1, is EAGVVQSPRYKIIEKKQPVAFWCNPISGHNTLYWYLQNLGQGPELLIRYENEEAVDDSQLPKDRFSAERLKGVDSTLKIQPAELGDSAVYLCTSSLTRYNEQFFGPGTRLTVL.